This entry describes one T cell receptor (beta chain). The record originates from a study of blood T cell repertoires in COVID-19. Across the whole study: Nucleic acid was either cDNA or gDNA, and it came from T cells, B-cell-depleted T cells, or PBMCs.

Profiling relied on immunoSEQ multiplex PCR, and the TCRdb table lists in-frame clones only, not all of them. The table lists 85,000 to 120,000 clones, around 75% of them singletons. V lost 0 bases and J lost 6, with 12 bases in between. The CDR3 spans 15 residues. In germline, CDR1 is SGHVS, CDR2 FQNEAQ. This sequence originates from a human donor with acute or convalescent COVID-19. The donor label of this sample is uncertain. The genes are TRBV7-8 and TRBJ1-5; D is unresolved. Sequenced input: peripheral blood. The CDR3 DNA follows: TGTGCCAGCAGCTTAGCGCACGGGGTCCCTCAGCCCCAGCATTTT. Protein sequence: CASSLAHGVPQPQHF.